Reported below is one T cell receptor (beta chain). The antigen remains unidentified. This entry comes from a study of OX40 agonist ivuxolimab in advanced cancers. Generated by immunoSEQ multiplex PCR, the TCRdb table keeps only in-frame clones and is missing some. The sample contains about 55,000 clones, roughly 90% of which appear only once. Points from the study as a whole: Among expanded peripheral T cells, antigen specificity went undetermined.

Anyone with autoimmune disease history or systemic immunosuppression was excluded. The specimen comprised CD4+ or CD8+ T cells sorted from blood, sampled in a trial of the OX40 agonist ivuxolimab. This clonotype was obtained from an adult with an advanced solid tumor such as melanoma, head and neck, liver or kidney cancer.

The DNA of the CDR3 is TGTGCCAGCAGGGAGGGACAGAGGACTGAAGCTTTCTTT. It codes for CASREGQRTEAFF. The rearrangement joins TRBV5-4 to TRBJ1-1; the match to TRBD1 covers 7 bases. The CDR3 has 13 residues. The V gene end was trimmed by 5 bases and the J gene end by 5 bases; junction bases not matched to a gene: 6. Germline CDR1 reads SGHNT; CDR2 reads YYREEE (reference sequence).